Given below is one T cell receptor beta chain in context. V trimming: 2 bases; J trimming: 8 bases; junction bases outside the gene matches: 6. The germline gives CDR1 MRHNA, CDR2 SNTAGT. The CDR3 extends over 14 amino acids. The sample belongs to a study of control samples from healthy donors and cancer patients. The repertoire was sequenced with immunoSEQ multiplex PCR; TCRdb's copy has only in-frame clones and lacks some. The sample carries 99,000 or so clones, roughly 82% recorded once. The sequencing sample was made of blood. The chain employs TRBV6-4 and TRBJ2-1; 7 nucleotides agree with TRBD2. The TCR sequence derives from a man aged 55 to 70 in good health. CDR3 protein: CASSDRGEAYEQFF. CDR3 coding DNA: TGTGCCAGCAGTGACCGGGGGGAAGCGTATGAGCAGTTCTTC.